Presented here are 17 T cell receptor beta chains from one specimen sequenced in a study of blood T cells in healthy people across ages. PCR was performed a second time for roughly 6 to 12 cycles using a sample-barcoded 5' primer and a J-beta primer mix. Each CDR3 protein is one row after TCRdb ran MiXCR on the 5' RACE reads. The sample contains more than 900,000 distinct CDR3 sequences, about 23% of which appear only once. These same records also appear under a second study, on T cells of mothers and their children.

The specimen was blood. The receptor set was obtained from a girl aged 2-10 years in good health.

This clonotype has only one observation. The chain employs TRBV9 and TRBJ2-1, with D perhaps TRBD2 (5 bases). Trimming shortened V by 2 bases and J by 8 bases, and 14 bases separated the two germline ends. Germline V gives CDR1 SGDLS, CDR2 YYNGEE. The CDR3 is 14 residues long. CDR3 nucleotides: TGTGCCAGCAGCGTTGACCTAGCTAAGGATGAGCAGTTCTTC. Residues: CASSVDLAKDEQFF.

The chain joins TRBV12-3 or TRBV12-4 to TRBJ1-4; D perhaps matches TRBD1 (5 bases). The V end was cut by 9 bases, the J end by 8 bases, with 16 bases between. CDR3 length equals 13 residues. In nucleotides, the CDR3 is TGTGCCAGTCAGGGAGAATGGAACGAAAAACTGTTTTTT. It is translated as CASQGEWNEKLFF.

This clonotype was seen more than once but under ten times. The germline gene is not matched at one end of the junction; a read error may be the cause. The chain links TRBV29-1 to TRBJ1-1; 7 bases map to TRBD1. The germline CDR1 and CDR2 sequences are SQVTM and ANQGSEA. The CDR3 spans 12 residues. CDR3 coding DNA: TGCAGCGCCGGACAGGTGAACATTGAAGCTTTCTTT. It yields the protein CSAGQVNIEAFF.

This clonotype was recorded a few times. The V and J genes are TRBV20-1 and TRBJ2-7; 12 nucleotides align to TRBD2. V shed 6 bases, J shed 3 bases, and the junction held 6 bases outside the gene matches. CDR3 length: 14 residues. The germline V gene has CDR1 DFQATT and CDR2 SNEGSKA (reference sequence). CDR3 DNA sequence: TGCAGTGCCACCGGACTAGCGGGAAACTACGAGCAGTACTTC. Protein product: CSATGLAGNYEQYF.

This clonotype was picked up a small number of times. The V gene is TRBV6-1, the J gene TRBJ2-1; D is ambiguous. The J call could be wrong; TRBJ2-5 is a better fit for the DNA end. Germline CDR1 MNHNS, CDR2 SASEGT. The CDR3 loop spans 13 amino acids. CDR3 protein: CASSEVLGETQYF. CDR3 nucleotides: TGTGCCAGCAGTGAAGTGCTGGGGGAGACCCAGTACTTC.

The V call is TRBV6-5, the J call TRBJ2-7; D gene ambiguous. TRBJ2-5 explains the end of the DNA better; the J call may be wrong. Per the germline V gene, CDR1 is MNHEY and CDR2 is SVGAGI. The CDR3 sequence is 17 residues long. The DNA of the CDR3 is TGTGCCAGCAGTTACCTCTGGTCAATGGCAGCTAAAGAGACCCAGTACTTC. As protein: CASSYLWSMAAKETQYF.

The gene calls are TRBV12-3 or TRBV12-4 and TRBJ2-1, with 9 positions matching TRBD2. J lost 8 bases, V lost 7 bases, and 9 bases had no gene match. CDR3 length: 14 amino acids. The CDR3 nucleotides are TGTGCCAGCAAATTTAGCGGGAGACGGTATGAGCAGTTCTTC. This gives the protein CASKFSGRRYEQFF.

The chain recombines TRBV4-1 with TRBJ2-5; 8 positions match TRBD2. The J call is doubtful: the DNA matches TRBJ2-7 better. Germline V gene data show CDR1 as MGHRA and CDR2 as YSYEKL. This CDR3 comprises 15 residues. CDR3 coding DNA: TGCGCCAGCAGCCAACAAACTAGCGGTACCTACGAGCAGTACTTC. It codes for CASSQQTSGTYEQYF.

The chain is built from TRBV5-1 and TRBJ2-5, with D possibly being TRBD1 or TRBD2 (5 bases each). The J call may be incorrect, as the DNA end agrees better with TRBJ2-7. The CDR3 is made up of 14 amino acids. Germline assignment: CDR1 SGHRS and CDR2 YFSETQ. CDR3 bases: TGCGCCAGCAGCTCGGGACCGGCGACCTACGAGCAGTACTTC. Protein product: CASSSGPATYEQYF.

This clonotype has only a few counts. The genes are TRBV19 and TRBJ2-1; TRBD2 aligns across 9 bases. The CDR3 has 13 residues. V trimming: 1 base; J trimming: 8 bases; junction bases outside the gene matches: 0. Germline V gene data show CDR1 as LNHDA and CDR2 as SQIVND (reference sequence). CDR3 in amino acids: CASSIGGGDEQFF. As DNA, the CDR3 is TGTGCCAGTAGTATAGGCGGGGGGGATGAGCAGTTCTTC.

CDR3 residues: CASSFGTLAETQYF. The CDR3 region has the DNA TGTGCCAGCAGCTTTGGCACCTTAGCAGAGACCCAGTACTTC. This chain uses TRBV7-9 with TRBJ2-7, with D hard to call. The assigned J gene may be wrong: the sequence end matches TRBJ2-5 better. The CDR3 covers 14 residues. From germline, CDR1 is SEHNR and CDR2 FQNEAQ (reference sequence).

The J gene is TRBJ2-5, the V gene TRBV7-2; 7 bases line up with TRBD1. TRBJ2-7 explains the end of the DNA better; the J call may be wrong. The CDR3 loop spans 15 amino acids. Looked up from germline, CDR1 is SGHTA and CDR2 is FQGNSA. In DNA, the CDR3 is TGTGCCAGCAGCTTACTCAGCAGGGGGAATAGCGAGCAGTACTTC. It specifies CASSLLSRGNSEQYF.

This chain uses TRBV14 with TRBJ2-7, with D perhaps TRBD1 (6 bases). V was clipped by 5 bases and J by 0 bases, with 14 bases between them. The CDR3 has 15 amino acids. The V gene's germline CDR1 is SGHDN and CDR2 FVKESK. CDR3 nucleotide sequence: TGTGCCAGCAGCGAACTTGGACAGAGCTCCTACGAGCAGTACTTC. It codes for CASSELGQSSYEQYF.

In this sample, this clonotype turned up many times. V gene TRBV5-1 combines with J gene TRBJ2-5, with D perhaps matching TRBD1 (6 bases). The CDR3 is 14 residues long. V was cut by 1 base and J by 4 bases, with 11 bases left in between. Looked up from germline, CDR1 is SGHRS and CDR2 is YFSETQ. The DNA for the CDR3 is TGCGCCAGCAGCTTGACAGGGCGTGGAGAGACCCAGTACTTC. Protein: CASSLTGRGETQYF. Together with reference TRBV5-1 and TRBJ2-5, the CDR3 gives the full variable domain: KAGVTQTPRYLIKTRGQQVTLSCSPISGHRSVSWYQQTPGQGLQFLFEYFSETQRNKGNFPGRFSGRQFSNSRSEMNVSTLELGDSALYLCASSLTGRGETQYFGPGTRLLVL.

V is TRBV4-1 and J is TRBJ2-1; D gene unclear. This CDR3 contains 13 residues. The V gene lost 2 bases and the J gene lost 13 bases, with 15 bases spanning the gap. CDR1 and CDR2 from the germline V gene are MGHRA and YSYEKL. The CDR3 spells CASSQSPQERQFF. The CDR3 nucleotides read TGCGCCAGCAGCCAAAGTCCCCAGGAGAGACAGTTCTTC.

This clonotype has a handful of counts. The chain employs TRBV29-1 and TRBJ2-2, with D perhaps TRBD1 (6 bases). Germline lookup yields CDR1 SQVTM and CDR2 ANQGSEA. This CDR3 region has 14 residues. Trimming removed 0 bases from V and 3 bases from J, with 8 bases in between. CDR3 sequence reads: CSVEDTGYTGELFF. CDR3 DNA: TGCAGCGTTGAAGACACAGGGTACACCGGGGAGCTGTTTTTT.

V and J are TRBV29-1 and TRBJ2-5; 12 positions match TRBD1. TRBJ2-7 matches the DNA end more closely, so the J call is doubtful. This CDR3 has 15 amino acids. CDR1 and CDR2 (germline): SQVTM, ANQGSEA. In DNA form, the CDR3 reads TGCAGCGTTGAAGGGGTAGGGACAGGGGGCGACGAGCAGTACTTC. The encoded protein is CSVEGVGTGGDEQYF.